This TCR beta chain is drawn from a study of shared clonotypes between healthy human individuals (dated by TCRdb to the early 2020s). Context from the whole study: A few men and two women, aged 18 to 49 years, made up the cohort. For each donor, three plates each were used for CD4 naive and CD4 memory, two plates were used for CD8 naive, and one plate was used for CD8 memory. To estimate repertoire size and how much clonotype sharing occurs between individuals, the study deeply sequenced the blood TCR repertoires of several healthy adults. To increase sequencing depth and limit assay-specific biases, TCR repertoire library preparation and sequencing were carried out by different laboratories using diverse techniques. Leukapheresis yielded between about 0.8 and 8.9 billion PBMCs per donor. The paper's findings and limits, for the study overall: Only blood was sampled, and tissue TCR repertoires likely differ from those in blood. Naive subsets generally had larger estimated clonotype richness than memory subsets. About 5% of naive CD4, 3.5% of naive CD8, 2% to 2.5% of memory CD4, and 0.4% of memory CD8 clonotypes were shared across several donors. Based on pairwise subsampling, the degree of clonotype sharing among donors was expected to be affected by sequencing depth. The genetic and exposure-history diversity represented was limited by the small number of donors. Rarefaction of sorted-subset datasets indicated incomplete sequencing despite the large sequencing depth. Compared with non-shared clonotypes, the clonotypes found in all four sorted-subset donors had higher generation probabilities.

CD8 naive samples were CD45RO-negative cells positively selected for CCR7, giving a CD45RA+CCR7+ population that excluded TemRA cells. Donors were healthy HIV-negative adults with no recently reported acute infections or vaccinations. Only Caucasian adults living in Nashville, Tennessee, USA were represented among the donors. Blood was collected by leukapheresis, and PBMCs were isolated by Ficoll-Histopaque density gradient centrifugation and then cryopreserved in liquid nitrogen vapor phase. Purity and quantity of every magnetically sorted T cell population were checked by analytical flow cytometry. Each sorted fraction had its genomic DNA isolated and then quantified by UV absorbance on a Nanodrop 2000c. Using the deep immunoSEQ assay, TCR CDR3 regions were amplified from genomic DNA by multiplex PCR. Genomic DNA extracted from each cell subset was distributed evenly over all wells of several immunoSEQ 96-well plates, and each plate served as one replicate. For sorted subsets, roughly 0.2 ug genomic DNA, equal to 25,000 to 35,000 T cell genomes, was loaded into each replicate PCR. Purified libraries were measured with a Qubit 3.0 fluorometer, size-checked on a Bioanalyzer 2100, and measured again with the KAPA Library Quantification kit. A separate single-read 150-cycle Illumina NextSeq 550 flow cell was used to sequence each immunoSEQ 96-well plate. Per the authors' processing: Because the immunoSEQ output held only junctional sequences and lacked quality scores, the filtering could not match the filtering applied to full-length reads. Sequences were annotated with PyIR, a Python wrapper for IgBLAST v1.9, using IMGT germline references to assign V/J genes and CDR3. Reads with weak V/J assignments (E-value above 1e-6), missing CDR3, stop codons, out-of-frame junctions, or ambiguous translated residues were removed. V3J clonotypes were defined by identical inferred V gene, J gene, and CDR3 amino acid sequence. To compute the percentage overlap between repertoires, the number of shared unique clonotypes was divided by the size of the smaller repertoire. RTK rarefaction, the Chao1 estimator, and Recon v2.1 estimates of unobserved clonotypes were used to assess repertoire richness. Generation probabilities were computed with OLGA for all TCRbeta clonotypes obtained by the gDNA method from several donors. In TCRdb, the immuneACCESS table is reduced to in-frame sequences with V and J assigned. These tables do not hold every clone; where another copy was compared, an unresolved V gene accounts for under half, and the others remain unexplained. The V and J calls and clone size were taken over from that table, and D and trimming were inferred from the DNA. The sample profile shows a few million clones; about 93% of them were found once. Under 2% of the sample is taken by the ten largest.

The CDR3 sequence holds 15 residues, the cysteine and phenylalanine included. The CDR3 DNA has 45 bases and is translated from base 1. CDR1 is given as SNHLY and CDR2 as FYNNEI, both from the germline V gene. V was cut back by 7 bases and J by 1 base, leaving a gap of 15 bases between them. On this clone itself: There is no known antigen for this receptor. The input lacks base qualities; no much larger clone sits a single base away.

The sequence is built from TRBV2 and TRBJ2-3; no D gene can be assigned with confidence. Source material: naive CD8+ T cells from PBMCs. The meaning of the sample's cell subset or site label: CD45RA+CCR7+. The sequence derives from a man younger than 35 in good health. Some clones in this sample may be carry-over from other donors' samples. The base sequence is TGTGCCAGCACTATAGGCTTCTCCCGCACAGATACGCAGTATTTT. This sequence encodes CASTIGFSRTDTQYF.